This TCR beta chain is drawn from a study of CD8 T cells in ankylosing spondylitis. Study-wide findings and caveats: It appeared that ankylosing spondylitis blood was characterized by a TCR beta motif of about 8 highly homologous variants.

TCR beta libraries were made by quantitative 5'-RACE with molecular barcodes. TCRdb re-analysed the 5' RACE reads in MiXCR, keeping a single row per CDR3 protein. The sample comprises some 800,000 distinct CDR3 sequences, about 12% of which are singletons, and more than 0.5% rests with the top ten. This clonotype was recorded many times. The target antigen is unknown. V was clipped by 4 bases and J by 2 bases, with 14 bases between them. Germline CDR1 and CDR2: SQVTM and ANQGSEA. CDR3 length equals 14 residues. The specimen was blood, either unsorted or a sorted T cell fraction (not recorded which). This rearrangement joins TRBV29-1 to TRBJ2-5; D may be TRBD1 (5 bases). The receptor comes from a male donor with ankylosing spondylitis. CDR3 loop: CSVVGLLVQETQYF. CDR3 nucleotide sequence: TGCAGCGTTGTGGGGCTCTTAGTTCAAGAGACCCAGTACTTC.